This is a list of T cell receptor beta chains from one sample in a study of T cell changes during pregnancy in multiple sclerosis. Sequencing used immunoSEQ multiplex PCR; TCRdb keeps in-frame clones, though not all of them. The sample includes tens of thousands of clones, around 90% of them seen just once. Sequenced here: peripheral blood, sampled in the first trimester of pregnancy. These receptors all stem from a female donor in good health, enrolled as a control in a pregnancy study. Each CDR3 is given with its conserved first and last residue. Fields, in order: V gene, J gene, D gene, clone size, CDR3 protein, CDR3 DNA. The D gene is left open where the match is weak. Clone size appears in some rows only: once, few, many, or a class for an expanded clone.

v_gene: TRBV2
j_gene: TRBJ2-5
d_gene: NA
abundance: NA
CDR3aa: CASSEILGGETQYF
CDR3nt: TGTGCCAGCAGTGAAATCCTTGGGGGGGAGACCCAGTACTTC

v_gene: TRBV5-1
j_gene: TRBJ1-4
d_gene: TRBD1
abundance: once
CDR3aa: CASSPGQGREKLFF
CDR3nt: TGCGCCAGCAGCCCGGGACAGGGCCGTGAAAAACTGTTTTTT

v_gene: TRBV28
j_gene: TRBJ2-7
d_gene: TRBD2
abundance: NA
CDR3aa: CASSFYGLTSGGEQYF
CDR3nt: TGTGCCAGCAGTTTCTACGGACTGACTAGCGGCGGCGAGCAGTACTTC

v_gene: TRBV6-6
j_gene: TRBJ1-1
d_gene: NA
abundance: NA
CDR3aa: CASSPLGASTEAFF
CDR3nt: TGTGCCAGCAGCCCCCTGGGAGCTAGCACTGAAGCTTTCTTT

v_gene: TRBV2
j_gene: TRBJ2-4
d_gene: TRBD1
abundance: NA
CDR3aa: CASSPDRAKNIQYF
CDR3nt: TGTGCCAGCAGCCCGGACAGGGCCAAAAACATTCAGTACTTC

v_gene: TRBV15
j_gene: TRBJ1-5
d_gene: TRBD1
abundance: NA
CDR3aa: CATSARQGRRWQPQHF
CDR3nt: TGTGCCACCAGCGCCCGACAGGGGAGGAGGTGGCAGCCCCAGCATTTT

v_gene: TRBV7-9
j_gene: TRBJ1-3
d_gene: NA
abundance: NA
CDR3aa: CASSLNTGNGNTIYF
CDR3nt: TGTGCCAGCAGCTTGAATACGGGGAATGGAAACACCATATATTTT

v_gene: TRBV18
j_gene: TRBJ1-4
d_gene: NA
abundance: NA
CDR3aa: CASSPNNEKLFF
CDR3nt: TGTGCCAGCTCACCCAATAATGAAAAACTGTTTTTT

v_gene: TRBV5-1
j_gene: TRBJ2-7
d_gene: NA
abundance: NA
CDR3aa: CASSLIPSSYEQYF
CDR3nt: TGCGCCAGCAGCTTGATCCCTAGTTCTTACGAGCAGTACTTC

v_gene: TRBV14
j_gene: TRBJ2-3
d_gene: TRBD2
abundance: NA
CDR3aa: CASSQDRMAGEDTDTQYF
CDR3nt: TGTGCCAGCAGCCAAGATAGGATGGCGGGAGAGGACACAGATACGCAGTATTTT

v_gene: TRBV28
j_gene: TRBJ1-3
d_gene: NA
abundance: once
CDR3aa: CASSAGNTIYF
CDR3nt: TGTGCCAGCAGTGCCGGTAACACCATATATTTT

v_gene: TRBV14
j_gene: TRBJ2-4
d_gene: TRBD1
abundance: NA
CDR3aa: CASSARTPGQLAKNIQYF
CDR3nt: TGTGCCAGCAGCGCTCGGACCCCGGGACAGCTAGCCAAAAACATTCAGTACTTC